The 20 T cell receptor beta chains below come from one sample, sequenced in a study of shared clonotypes between healthy human individuals. Naive CD8 isolation took CD45RO-negative cells positively selected for CCR7 and excluded terminally differentiated effector memory CD45RA+ cells. Measured with immunoSEQ multiplex PCR; TCRdb has only the in-frame clones, and not every one. The sample records about 2.1 million clones, 93% being singletons. Input material: naive CD8+ T cells from PBMCs. Receptors originate from a man between 18 and 35 years old in good health. Some clones in this sample may be carry-over from other donors' samples.

This clone was observed a single time. This chain links TRBV19 with TRBJ1-5; 11 bases match TRBD1. This CDR3 has 14 residues. Germline V CDR1 and CDR2: LNHDA, SQIVND (reference sequence). The trim removed 6 bases at V and 7 bases at J, leaving 5 bases unmatched. This chain's CDR3 is CASRRTGGRQPQHF. The CDR3 nucleotides are TGTGCCAGTAGACGGACAGGGGGCAGACAGCCCCAGCATTTT.

This rearrangement joins TRBV4-1 to TRBJ2-7; 8 nucleotides line up with TRBD2. The germline gives CDR1 MGHRA, CDR2 YSYEKL. The CDR3 covers 14 residues. V was clipped by 4 bases and J by 6 bases; unmatched bases: 8. The CDR3 sequence: CASSPTGRASEQYF. The DNA for the CDR3 is TGCGCCAGCAGCCCGACCGGGAGGGCGAGCGAGCAGTACTTC.

CDR3 in amino acids: CSVEAREGGNEQFF. In nucleotides, the CDR3 is TGCAGCGTTGAAGCGCGGGAGGGGGGGAATGAGCAGTTCTTC. This chain uses TRBV29-1 with TRBJ2-1; TRBD2 matches at 9 bases. The CDR3 extends over 14 amino acids. Trimming took 1 base from V and 7 from J; bases not matched to a gene: 5. CDR1 is SQVTM, CDR2 ANQGSEA, per germline.

This chain joins TRBV13 and TRBJ2-3; D is unclear. The CDR3 consists of 13 residues. Germline V gene data show CDR1 as PRHDT and CDR2 as FYEKMQ (reference sequence). With 5 bases removed from V and 6 bases from J, the gap between germline ends came to 12 bases. CDR3: CASSPKDWDTQYF. The CDR3 DNA reads as TGTGCCAGCAGCCCCAAGGATTGGGATACGCAGTATTTT.

The chain is built from TRBV19 and TRBJ1-5; D unresolved. The ends were cut back, 4 bases at V and 0 bases at J, with 7 bases in the middle. Germline V lookup: CDR1 LNHDA, CDR2 SQIVND (reference sequence). This CDR3 has 14 amino acids. In DNA, the CDR3 is TGTGCCAGTAGTAAGTACAGTAGCAATCAGCCCCAGCATTTT. Protein product: CASSKYSSNQPQHF.

The genes are TRBV6-6 and TRBJ2-1; TRBD2 matches at 11 bases. In germline, CDR1 is MNHNY, CDR2 SVGAGI (reference sequence). The CDR3 is made up of 15 amino acids. The ends lost 5 bases at V and 3 bases at J; junction bases unmatched: 3. CDR3 in DNA: TGTGCCAGCAGTCCGACTAGCGGGAACTACAATGAGCAGTTCTTC. It encodes CASSPTSGNYNEQFF.

V is TRBV7-6 and J is TRBJ1-1, with 8 bases that match TRBD1. This CDR3 is built from 14 residues. Germline CDR1 SGHVS, CDR2 FNYEAQ. Trimming at V came to 5 bases and at J to 4 bases, leaving 6 bases not matched to a gene. The CDR3 nucleotides are TGTGCCAGCAGCACTGGACAGGGCGGCACTGAAGCTTTCTTT. This encodes CASSTGQGGTEAFF. The complete variable domain, with remaining parts taken from reference TRBV7-6 and TRBJ1-1, reads GAGVSQSPRYKVTKRGQDVALRCDPISGHVSLYWYRQALGQGPEFLTYFNYEAQQDKSGLPNDRFSAERPEGSISTLTIQRTEQRDSAMYRCASSTGQGGTEAFFGQGTRLTVV.

A single count supports this clone. The chain couples TRBV2 to TRBJ1-1; the D gene is possibly TRBD1 (5 bases). The CDR3 has 14 amino acids. V gave up 6 bases and J gave up 7 bases, with 18 bases separating them. In germline, CDR1 is SNHLY, CDR2 FYNNEI. The CDR3 DNA follows: TGTGCCAGCAGCCCCGATTCAGGGAAGGTTGAAGCTTTCTTT. It is translated as CASSPDSGKVEAFF.

The rearrangement links TRBV28 to TRBJ1-2; 8 positions match TRBD1. There are 17 residues in the CDR3. Germline V lookup: CDR1 MDHEN, CDR2 SYDVKM. The V and J ends lost 2 bases and 8 bases, in that order; junction bases with no gene match: 16. CDR3 in DNA: TGTGCCAGCAGTTTACTTTTGCAGGGGGCTTCGTCGAGCGGCTACACCTTC. Translation: CASSLLLQGASSSGYTF.

CDR3 residues: CASSPTSGSSYEQYF. DNA for the CDR3: TGTGCCAGCAGCCCGACTAGCGGGAGTTCCTACGAGCAGTACTTC. J is TRBJ2-7 and V is TRBV11-2; 12 bases map to TRBD2. Trimming took 5 bases from V and 1 from J; bases not matched to a gene: 3. This CDR3 comprises 15 residues. The germline gives CDR1 SGHAT, CDR2 FQNNGV.

This sequence joins TRBV7-8 and TRBJ2-7, with 11 bases fitting TRBD2. Germline assignment: CDR1 SGHVS and CDR2 FQNEAQ. V lost 1 base and J lost 5; bases outside the gene matches: 13. This CDR3 has 18 amino acids. CDR3 DNA: TGTGCCAGCAGCTTAGACCTAGCGGGAGGACACGAAGGTCACGAGCAGTACTTC. Translating gives CASSLDLAGGHEGHEQYF. The whole variable domain, filled in from reference TRBV7-8 and TRBJ2-7, reads GAGVSQSPRYKVAKRGQDVALRCDPISGHVSLFWYQQALGQGPEFLTYFQNEAQLDKSGLPSDRFFAERPEGSVSTLKIQRTQQEDSAVYLCASSLDLAGGHEGHEQYFGPGTRLTVT.

This clone was seen a single time. This chain connects TRBV6-1 to TRBJ1-1; D is possibly TRBD1 (5 bases). V was clipped by 0 bases and J by 11 bases, with 19 bases between them. The germline gives CDR1 MNHNS, CDR2 SASEGT. The CDR3 is 15 amino acids. The CDR3 DNA sequence: TGTGCCAGCAGTGAAGCGCCCGGGGAAGGGGTAGAGGCTTTCTTT. This gives the protein CASSEAPGEGVEAFF.

V is TRBV7-8 and J is TRBJ2-6, with D perhaps TRBD2 (5 bases). The CDR3 spans 16 residues. Per germline, CDR1 SGHVS and CDR2 FQNEAQ. Trimming took off 5 bases at V and 2 bases at J, with 13 bases between the two ends. The CDR3 DNA reads TGTGCCAGCAGCGAATTTTGGGGAGCTGGGGCCAACGTCCTGACTTTC. Translation gives CASSEFWGAGANVLTF.

The chain links TRBV9 to TRBJ2-6, with D maybe TRBD1 (6 bases). Germline values: CDR1 SGDLS, CDR2 YYNGEE. The CDR3 totals 17 residues. V gave up 0 bases and J gave up 0 bases, with 10 bases separating them. CDR3 DNA: TGTGCCAGCAGCGTAGCTTTAGGGGGCTCTGGGGCCAACGTCCTGACTTTC. This sequence encodes CASSVALGGSGANVLTF. The whole variable domain, filled in from reference TRBV9 and TRBJ2-6, reads DSGVTQTPKHLITATGQRVTLRCSPRSGDLSVYWYQQSLDQGLQFLIQYYNGEERAKGNILERFSAQQFPDLHSELNLSSLELGDSALYFCASSVALGGSGANVLTFGAGSRLTVL.

The chain joins TRBV27 to TRBJ1-2; D perhaps matches TRBD1 (5 bases). This CDR3 is built from 17 residues. Germline V CDR1 and CDR2: MNHEY, SMNVEV (reference sequence). Trimming shortened V by 4 bases and J by 1 base, and 19 bases separated the two germline ends. For the CDR3, the DNA is TGTGCCAGCAGTTCCCTCGGCGCGACCAGGGTTAACTATGGCTACACCTTC. This gives the protein CASSSLGATRVNYGYTF.

This sequence joins TRBV9 and TRBJ2-2; 10 positions agree with TRBD2. This CDR3 is 16 amino acids long. Losses at the gene ends were 3 bases for V and 3 bases for J; bases not matched to a gene: 5. Germline values: CDR1 SGDLS, CDR2 YYNGEE. The CDR3 DNA follows: TGTGCCAGCAGCGCCCTAGCGGGAGAGGACACCGGGGAGCTGTTTTTT. It translates to CASSALAGEDTGELFF. Full variable domain (missing parts from reference TRBV9 and TRBJ2-2): DSGVTQTPKHLITATGQRVTLRCSPRSGDLSVYWYQQSLDQGLQFLIQYYNGEERAKGNILERFSAQQFPDLHSELNLSSLELGDSALYFCASSALAGEDTGELFFGEGSRLTVL.

The V call is TRBV6-1, the J call TRBJ1-5; 8 positions agree with TRBD1. The CDR3 spans 18 residues. CDR1 MNHNS and CDR2 SASEGT come from the germline V gene. With V trimmed by 4 bases and J by 0 bases, 11 bases remained unmatched. CDR3 loop: CASSGARDRSYSNQPQHF. CDR3 sequence (DNA): TGTGCCAGCAGTGGGGCCCGGGACAGGTCCTATAGCAATCAGCCCCAGCATTTT.

The J gene is TRBJ2-1, the V gene TRBV7-9, with 7 positions matching TRBD2. Germline trimming cut 1 base from V and 5 bases from J; bases unmatched to any gene: 5. Germline V CDR1 and CDR2: SEHNR, FQNEAQ (reference sequence). CDR3 length: 15 residues. CDR3 residues: CASSLGGSPHNEQFF. CDR3 bases: TGTGCCAGCAGCTTAGGCGGGAGTCCTCACAATGAGCAGTTCTTC.

The chain is built from TRBV11-2 and TRBJ1-1, with a possible D match to TRBD1 (5 bases). With 8 bases removed from V and 1 base from J, the gap between germline ends came to 11 bases. The CDR3 is 13 residues long. Germline V gene sequence: CDR1 SGHAT, CDR2 FQNNGV. In DNA form, the CDR3 reads TGTGCCAGCGCGAGACAGCCGAACACTGAAGCTTTCTTT. It specifies CASARQPNTEAFF.

This CDR3 is CSVEGWTGARAGTQYF. As DNA, the CDR3 is TGCAGCGTTGAAGGGTGGACAGGGGCCCGCGCGGGTACGCAGTATTTT. This rearrangement joins TRBV29-1 to TRBJ2-3; TRBD1 agrees at 9 bases. Germline lookup yields CDR1 SQVTM and CDR2 ANQGSEA. The CDR3 runs 16 residues. J gave up 8 bases and V 1 base, and 13 bases lay outside the gene matches.